Each of the 25 T cell receptor beta chains below was sequenced from the same sample in a study of OX40 agonist ivuxolimab in advanced cancers. Data came from immunoSEQ multiplex PCR; TCRdb stores just in-frame clones and leaves some out. The repertoire holds approximately 70,000 clones, with roughly 92% as singletons. The specimen comprised CD4+ or CD8+ T cells sorted from blood, sampled in a trial of the OX40 agonist ivuxolimab. The receptors shown here come from an adult with an advanced solid tumor such as melanoma, head and neck, liver or kidney cancer.

V is TRBV11-3 and J is TRBJ2-1, with TRBD2 identical over 10 bases. J gave up 0 bases and V 5 bases, and 13 bases lay outside the gene matches. The CDR3 runs 19 residues. In germline, CDR1 is SGHNT, CDR2 YENEEA. The CDR3 DNA follows: TGTGCCAGCAGCCTCTGGACTAGCGGACTTTCCAGCTCCTACAATGAGCAGTTCTTC. Protein sequence: CASSLWTSGLSSSYNEQFF.

V and J are TRBV6-5 and TRBJ2-7, with 10 positions matching TRBD1. Germline V lookup: CDR1 MNHEY, CDR2 SVGAGI. The CDR3 has 15 residues. V lost 2 bases to trimming and J lost 3 bases; unmatched junction nucleotides: 4. The CDR3 DNA follows: TGTGCCAGCAGTTACGGGGGACAGGGGATCTACGAGCAGTACTTC. Amino acid sequence: CASSYGGQGIYEQYF.

This rearrangement joins TRBV11-2 to TRBJ2-2; D gene ambiguous. Germline CDR1 SGHAT, CDR2 FQNNGV. This CDR3 spans 13 amino acids. Trimming removed 1 base from V and 4 bases from J, with 4 bases in between. The CDR3 sequence: CASSLVSTGELFF. Here the CDR3 DNA reads TGTGCCAGCAGCTTAGTTAGCACCGGGGAGCTGTTTTTT.

The gene calls are TRBV6-5 and TRBJ2-1; 9 positions match TRBD1. The CDR3 runs 15 residues. Per the germline V gene, CDR1 is MNHEY and CDR2 is SVGAGI. J lost 6 bases, V lost 5 bases, and 8 bases had no gene match. DNA of the CDR3: TGTGCCAGCAGTCTAGGGACAGGGAGGTTCAATGAGCAGTTCTTC. Encoded protein: CASSLGTGRFNEQFF.

The V and J genes are TRBV21-1 and TRBJ2-2. TRBV21-1 is recorded as a pseudogene. This CDR3 comprises 14 residues. The CDR3 sequence is CASSKVNHTGELFF. The CDR3 nucleotides are TGTGCCAGCAGCAAAGTTAACCACACCGGGGAGCTGTTTTTT.

This CDR3 is CAWSLTGTSYNSPLHF. The CDR3, as DNA: TGTGCCTGGAGCCTGACAGGGACCTCCTATAATTCACCCCTCCACTTT. The chain carries TRBV30 and TRBJ1-6; 7 bases are shared with TRBD1. Germline V CDR1 and CDR2: GTSNPN, SVGIG (reference sequence). The CDR3 loop spans 16 amino acids. The J segment lost 0 bases and the V segment lost 3 bases, leaving 5 bases of the junction unmatched.

The chain employs TRBV29-1 and TRBJ2-7; 11 bases align to TRBD2. V lost 1 base, J lost 0 bases, and 8 bases stayed unmatched. From germline, CDR1 is SQVTM and CDR2 ANQGSEA. This CDR3 region has 17 residues. CDR3 DNA sequence: TGCAGCGTTGAAGCGTTAGCGGGAGGGTCAGCCTCCTACGAGCAGTACTTC. It translates to CSVEALAGGSASYEQYF.

The CDR3 region has the DNA TGTGCCAGTAGGCTAGGGGACAGGGCAACCCCCAACAATGAGCAGTTCTTC. Translating gives CASRLGDRATPNNEQFF. The V and J genes are TRBV19 and TRBJ2-1; TRBD1 aligns across 9 bases. CDR3 length: 17 residues. Per the germline V gene, CDR1 is LNHDA and CDR2 is SQIVND (reference sequence). J was trimmed by 5 bases and V by 6 bases; bases with no gene match: 14.

The V call is TRBV7-7, the J call TRBJ2-2; D remains unclear. The ends were cut back, 7 bases at V and 4 bases at J, with 10 bases in the middle. Germline CDR1 is SSHAT and CDR2 is FNYEAQ (reference sequence). This CDR3 region has 13 residues. CDR3 loop: CASTKDRTGELFF. The DNA for the CDR3 is TGTGCCAGCACAAAGGACCGCACCGGGGAGCTGTTTTTT.

This chain links TRBV19 with TRBJ2-1; D not certain. The CDR3 runs 16 residues. The V and J ends lost 0 bases and 4 bases respectively, with 13 bases between them. CDR1 is LNHDA, CDR2 SQIVND, per germline (reference sequence). In nucleotides, the CDR3 is TGTGCCAGTAGTATAGATGTTTCGACTCCGTACAATGAGCAGTTCTTC. Translation gives CASSIDVSTPYNEQFF.

The rearrangement joins TRBV7-2 to TRBJ2-5; possibly TRBD1 for D (6 bases). CDR1 SGHTA and CDR2 FQGNSA come from the germline V gene. V gave up 5 bases and J gave up 10 bases, with 17 bases separating them. The CDR3 is 13 residues long. In DNA form, the CDR3 reads TGTGCCAGCAGCCCTAGTGGGGGCGCCCACCAGTACTTC. Residues: CASSPSGGAHQYF.

V and J are TRBV7-2 and TRBJ2-3; 14 bases are a match to TRBD2. Looked up from germline, CDR1 is SGHTA and CDR2 is FQGNSA. V lost 0 bases to trimming and J lost 2 bases; unmatched junction nucleotides: 4. This CDR3 region has 18 residues. CDR3 protein: CASSLAWTSGRLTDTQYF. For the CDR3, the DNA is TGTGCCAGCAGCTTAGCTTGGACTAGCGGGAGGCTCACAGATACGCAGTATTTT.

As for this clone: At one boundary the junction diverges from the germline segment, which might be a read error. The CDR3 region is CAISERDSNSNQPQHF. CDR3 in DNA: TGTGCCATCAGTGAGCGGGACAGTAATAGCAATCAGCCCCAGCATTTT. The V and J genes are TRBV6-1 and TRBJ1-5, with 7 bases fitting TRBD1. Germline V gene lookup returns CDR1 MNHNS and CDR2 SASEGT. This CDR3 has 16 residues.

The rearrangement uses TRBV5-4 and TRBJ2-1, with 7 positions matching TRBD1. The trim removed 0 bases at V and 5 bases at J, leaving 5 bases unmatched. The CDR3 has 15 residues. Germline V lookup: CDR1 SGHNT, CDR2 YYREEE (reference sequence). The CDR3 coding sequence is TGTGCCAGCAGCTTGGCATGGGGACAGCACAATGAGCAGTTCTTC. Residues: CASSLAWGQHNEQFF. Variable domain in full (rest from reference TRBV5-4 and TRBJ2-1): ETGVTQSPTHLIKTRGQQVTLRCSSQSGHNTVSWYQQALGQGPQFIFQYYREEENGRGNFPPRFSGLQFPNYSSELNVNALELDDSALYLCASSLAWGQHNEQFFGPGTRLTVL.

There are a few counts of this clone. The gene calls are TRBV7-8 and TRBJ1-5; maybe TRBD1 (5 bases). This CDR3 has 15 residues. Germline V gene data show CDR1 as SGHVS and CDR2 as FQNEAQ. Trimming took 2 bases from V and 2 from J, leaving 10 bases between them. The CDR3 here is CASSLTGGGNQPQHF. The CDR3 DNA sequence: TGTGCCAGCAGCTTAACGGGGGGAGGCAATCAGCCCCAGCATTTT.

J is TRBJ2-1 and V is TRBV12-5, with 9 bases matching TRBD2. V lost 4 bases, J lost 9 bases, and 10 bases stayed unmatched. CDR1 is LGHNT and CDR2 is FRNRAP in the germline V gene. The CDR3 is 15 residues long. The CDR3 coding sequence is TGTGCTAGTGGTTCAATAGCGGGAGTTAGGGGTGAGCAGTTCTTC. Its translation is CASGSIAGVRGEQFF.

This chain joins TRBV25-1 and TRBJ2-5; D possibly corresponds to TRBD2 (6 bases). This CDR3 spans 14 amino acids. The V end lost 7 bases, the J end lost 5 bases, and 17 bases lay between the germline ends. CDR1 and CDR2 (germline): MGHDK, SYGVNS. The CDR3 region has the DNA TGTGCCAGCACCCCTTCTCGGGGGTCGGAGACCCAGTACTTC. This codes for CASTPSRGSETQYF.

CDR3 nucleotides: TGTGCCAGCAGGGGTAGCGGGAGTCTGTACGAGCAGTACTTC. Translation gives CASRGSGSLYEQYF. The V and J genes are TRBV7-2 and TRBJ2-7; 9 bases align to TRBD2. Germline V gives CDR1 SGHTA, CDR2 FQGNSA. The CDR3 is made up of 14 amino acids. The ends lost 6 bases at V and 4 bases at J; junction bases unmatched: 7. The complete variable domain, with remaining parts taken from reference TRBV7-2 and TRBJ2-7, reads GAGVSQSPSNKVTEKGKDVELRCDPISGHTALYWYRQSLGQGLEFLIYFQGNSAPDKSGLPSDRFSAERTGGSVSTLTIQRTQQEDSAVYLCASRGSGSLYEQYFGPGTRLTVT.

This chain joins TRBV19 and TRBJ2-1; TRBD2 agrees at 12 bases. V dropped 10 bases and J dropped 6; count of bases not matched to a gene: 13. The CDR3 is 16 residues long. CDR1 LNHDA and CDR2 SQIVND come from the germline V gene (reference sequence). The chain's CDR3 is CATMRETSGSLNEQFF. The CDR3 DNA reads as TGTGCCACCATGCGAGAGACTAGCGGGAGCCTCAATGAGCAGTTCTTC.

The chain uses TRBV4-1 and TRBJ2-4; D remains ambiguous. V was cut by 0 bases and J by 0 bases, with 12 bases left in between. CDR1 and CDR2 from the germline V gene are MGHRA and YSYEKL. This CDR3 region has 17 residues. This CDR3 is CASSQDLWVLAKNIQYF. The CDR3 nucleotides are TGCGCCAGCAGCCAAGATCTCTGGGTGCTAGCCAAAAACATTCAGTACTTC.

The gene calls are TRBV10-3 and TRBJ1-1, with 9 nucleotides matching TRBD1. Germline V lookup: CDR1 ENHRY, CDR2 SYGVKD. The length of the CDR3 is 13 residues. Trimming removed 10 bases from V and 5 bases from J; junction bases left unmatched: 8. The CDR3: CATLQGAGTEAFF. CDR3 coding DNA: TGTGCCACCTTACAGGGGGCTGGTACTGAAGCTTTCTTT.

V gene TRBV6-5 combines with J gene TRBJ2-7, with TRBD1 as a possible D gene (5 bases). Germline CDR1 is MNHEY and CDR2 is SVGAGI. Trimming left V 2 bases short and J 4 bases short, with 12 bases between. The CDR3 covers 14 residues. The CDR3 here is CASSYTDTLYEQYF. The CDR3, as DNA: TGTGCCAGCAGTTACACGGACACGTTATACGAGCAGTACTTC.

The table lists this clone with a count of one. The rearrangement joins TRBV27 to TRBJ2-2; possibly TRBD1 for D (10 bases). V was shortened by 7 bases and J by 0 bases, with 30 bases between the two germline ends. Germline CDR1 is MNHEY and CDR2 is SMNVEV (reference sequence). The CDR3 has 21 residues. DNA for the CDR3: TGTGCCAGCAATAAGGGACAGGGGCAAAGCGGGAGGCACGCGAACACCGGGGAGCTGTTTTTT. Translation: CASNKGQGQSGRHANTGELFF.

The chain employs TRBV7-2 and TRBJ2-1; the match to TRBD2 covers 10 bases. The CDR3 spans 15 residues. V lost 5 bases to trimming and J lost 9 bases; unmatched junction nucleotides: 10. Germline CDR1 is SGHTA and CDR2 is FQGNSA. CDR3 region: CASSPWPSGRGEQFF. As DNA, the CDR3 is TGTGCCAGCAGCCCATGGCCTAGCGGGAGAGGTGAGCAGTTCTTC.

The V call is TRBV7-2, the J call TRBJ2-3; 9 bases fit TRBD2. CDR3 length: 16 amino acids. The junction had 6 bases not matched to a gene; V was cut back by 5 bases and J by 0 bases. Per germline, CDR1 SGHTA and CDR2 FQGNSA. The CDR3 spells CASSSGLARSTDTQYF. CDR3 nucleotides: TGTGCCAGCAGCAGCGGACTAGCGCGTAGCACAGATACGCAGTATTTT.